Listed below are T cell receptor beta chains from one sample, sequenced in a study of blood T cells in healthy people across ages. TCRdb analysed the 5' RACE reads with MiXCR anew, one entry per CDR3 protein. The data hold 1.5 million to 2 million distinct CDR3 sequences, with less than 50% observed a single time. Material: blood. The receptors were sampled from a woman aged 40 to 49 in good health. The CDR3 runs from the conserved cysteine through the conserved F or W. A D gene is named only where the DNA matches it firmly. Not every row has a clone size; where given, it reads once, few, many or a size class.

V gene: TRBV20-1; J gene: TRBJ2-4; D gene: NA; clone size: NA; CDR3 DNA: TGCGGTGCTAGAGGCGGGTACGGTCAAAACATTCAGTACTTC; CDR3 protein: CGARGGYGQNIQYF
V gene: TRBV6-6; J gene: TRBJ2-6; D gene: NA; clone size: few; CDR3 DNA: TGTGCCAGCAGTTTCCAAGGGGGGGCAGGGGCCAACGTCCTGACTTTC; CDR3 protein: CASSFQGGAGANVLTF
V gene: TRBV29-1; J gene: TRBJ2-7; D gene: TRBD1; clone size: NA; CDR3 DNA: TGCAGCGTAGGGACAGGGATAGTCTACGAGCAGTACTTC; CDR3 protein: CSVGTGIVYEQYF
V gene: TRBV3-1; J gene: TRBJ2-5; D gene: TRBD1; clone size: once; CDR3 DNA: TGTGCCAGCAGCGACCGGGACAGGGGGCTTTTTGAGACCCAGTACTTC; CDR3 protein: CASSDRDRGLFETQYF
V gene: TRBV4-2; J gene: TRBJ1-2; D gene: NA; clone size: NA; CDR3 DNA: TGTGCCAGCAGCCAAGATTTATCCGTCGGCTACACCTTC; CDR3 protein: CASSQDLSVGYTF
V gene: TRBV12-3/TRBV12-4; J gene: TRBJ2-3; D gene: NA; clone size: few; CDR3 DNA: TGTGCCAGTGGATGGGGTACAGATACGCAGTATTTT; CDR3 protein: CASGWGTDTQYF
V gene: TRBV7-9; J gene: TRBJ2-1; D gene: NA; clone size: NA; CDR3 DNA: TGTGCCAGCAGCTTAGTTGGCGAGGGAATGGGTGAGCAGTTCTTC; CDR3 protein: CASSLVGEGMGEQFF
V gene: TRBV3-1; J gene: TRBJ2-3; D gene: TRBD2; clone size: NA; CDR3 DNA: TGTGCCAGCAACCGGGCAAGCGGGGGAAGTACGCAGTATTTT; CDR3 protein: CASNRASGGSTQYF
V gene: TRBV20-1; J gene: TRBJ2-1; D gene: TRBD2; clone size: few; CDR3 DNA: TGCAGTGCCTCCCCGGGACTAGCGGAATACAATGAGCAGTTCTTC; CDR3 protein: CSASPGLAEYNEQFF
V gene: TRBV6-1; J gene: TRBJ1-1; D gene: NA; clone size: once; CDR3 DNA: TGTGCCAGCATTCCGGGACACTTGAACACTGAAGCTTTCTTT; CDR3 protein: CASIPGHLNTEAFF
V gene: TRBV20-1; J gene: TRBJ2-3; D gene: NA; clone size: few; CDR3 DNA: TGCAGTGCCGATTGGGGCACAGATACGCAGTATTTT; CDR3 protein: CSADWGTDTQYF
V gene: TRBV6-2/TRBV6-3; J gene: TRBJ2-7; D gene: TRBD1; clone size: few; CDR3 DNA: TGTGCCAGCAGTTATTCACTCCGGGACAGGACTCTCTCCTACGAGCAGTACTTC; CDR3 protein: CASSYSLRDRTLSYEQYF
V gene: TRBV4-3; J gene: TRBJ2-3; D gene: NA; clone size: NA; CDR3 DNA: TGCGCCAGCAGCCAAGAGCCAAATTCGGCAGATACGCAGTATTTT; CDR3 protein: CASSQEPNSADTQYF
V gene: TRBV7-3; J gene: TRBJ2-3; D gene: TRBD2; clone size: few; CDR3 DNA: TGTGCCAGCAGTTCCCTAGCGGGTGGGGGAGATACGCAGTATTTT; CDR3 protein: CASSSLAGGGDTQYF
V gene: TRBV28; J gene: TRBJ1-2; D gene: NA; clone size: NA; CDR3 DNA: TGTGCCAGCAGTTTCTCCTCACAGGGCTATGGCTACACCTTC; CDR3 protein: CASSFSSQGYGYTF
V gene: TRBV20-1; J gene: TRBJ2-4; D gene: NA; clone size: few; CDR3 DNA: TGCAGTGCAAACCCCGGGTCGGGAAACATTCAGTACTTC; CDR3 protein: CSANPGSGNIQYF
V gene: TRBV7-8; J gene: TRBJ1-2; D gene: NA; clone size: NA; CDR3 DNA: TGTGCCAGCAGCTTAGGGACAGCTCAAATCTATGGCTACACCTTC; CDR3 protein: CASSLGTAQIYGYTF
V gene: TRBV12-3/TRBV12-4; J gene: TRBJ2-3; D gene: NA; clone size: NA; CDR3 DNA: TGTGCCAGCAGTGGGGGTTTCCCAGATACGCAGTATTTT; CDR3 protein: CASSGGFPDTQYF
V gene: TRBV10-2; J gene: TRBJ1-5; D gene: NA; clone size: once; CDR3 DNA: TGCGCCAGCAGTTCAGAAACAGGGATGCCCCAGCATTTT; CDR3 protein: CASSSETGMPQHF
V gene: TRBV4-3; J gene: TRBJ2-6; D gene: NA; clone size: NA; CDR3 DNA: TGCGCCAGCAGCCTACGGGCAAATACCAGGGGTACTGGGGCCAACGTCCTGACTTTC; CDR3 protein: CASSLRANTRGTGANVLTF
V gene: TRBV29-1; J gene: TRBJ2-7; D gene: NA; clone size: NA; CDR3 DNA: TGCAGCGTTGAAGTGGGGCAGGGTGAGGACGAGCAGTACTTC; CDR3 protein: CSVEVGQGEDEQYF
V gene: TRBV25-1; J gene: TRBJ2-1; D gene: NA; clone size: NA; CDR3 DNA: TGTGCCAGTAGACAGGTTAGGGAGCAGTTCTTC; CDR3 protein: CASRQVREQFF
V gene: TRBV14; J gene: TRBJ1-2; D gene: NA; clone size: NA; CDR3 DNA: TGTGCCAGCAGCCAAGTTCGAACAGGAATAGGTTATGGCTACACCTTC; CDR3 protein: CASSQVRTGIGYGYTF
V gene: TRBV27; J gene: TRBJ2-5; D gene: TRBD1; clone size: many; CDR3 DNA: TGTGCCAGCAGTCACAGGGGAGAGACCCAGTACTTC; CDR3 protein: CASSHRGETQYF